This T cell receptor (beta chain) stems from a study of cytomegalovirus exposure and HLA in healthy donors. As for the study in general: One earlier analysis, a look at around 180 million T cells, found approximately 120 million unique TCR beta sequences. Notes on the study in general: In all likelihood, a cluster of highly shared sequence variants was a sequencing artifact. Most TCR sequences were rare, but some public TCRs occurred in many donors. Previously analyzed data showed that most TCR beta V segments were productive at a frequency of about 87% or about 30%.

PCR involved 60 Vbeta and 13 Jbeta primers. Some clones are missing from TCRdb's copy, which holds only in-frame ones; the method was immunoSEQ multiplex PCR. The sample contains under 150,000 clones, around 77% of which appear only once. This clone was detected a few times. Its target is unknown. The CDR3 has 13 residues. The germline V gene has CDR1 MDHEN and CDR2 SYDVKM. V was trimmed by 5 bases and J by 7 bases, leaving 12 bases between them. This TCR was sampled from a woman aged 25 to 39 in good health and CMV-seropositive. This chain links TRBV28 with TRBJ1-5; tentative D call: TRBD1 (5 bases). Sequenced sample: PBMCs. The CDR3 region has the DNA TGTGCCAGCAGTGGGCAGGGCTGGCAGCCCCAGCATTTT. Protein: CASSGQGWQPQHF. Using reference TRBV28 and TRBJ1-5 for the parts outside the CDR3, the full variable domain is DVKVTQSSRYLVKRTGEKVFLECVQDMDHENMFWYRQDPGLGLRLIYFSYDVKMKEKGDIPEGYSVSREKKERFSLILESASTNQTSMYLCASSGQGWQPQHFGDGTRLSIL.